This T cell receptor (beta chain) is from a study of T cell repertoires in cytomegalovirus infection. About the research overall: HLA-C-restricted CMV epitopes, recently identified, and well-studied HLA-B-restricted ones were used by the study. Shared public TCR beta signatures pointed to both CMV infection and a matching HLA type.

Study-level findings and limits: Adding up the frequency of public TCR beta families identified people who carried CMV plus the relevant HLA. The response measured ex vivo was dominated by TCR beta clonotypes (HLA-C-restricted and CMV-specific).

With V trimmed by 3 bases and J by 1 base, 6 bases remained unmatched. This CDR3 has 16 residues. Germline CDR1 is SGHAT and CDR2 is FQNNGV. TCRdb independently ran MiXCR on the reads; one entry per CDR3 protein. The profile covers 830,000 or so distinct CDR3 sequences, with 32% appearing a single time and roughly 12% taken by the ten largest. Regarding this clonotype: Its antigen is currently unknown.

The sequenced sample was cultured CD8+ T cells from PBMCs, obtained from culture after CMV antigen stimulation. The TCR sequence derives from a human donor in good health (CMV status not recorded). Some clones in this sample may be carry-over from other donors' samples. The genes are TRBV11-2 and TRBJ2-5; 9 bases map to TRBD2. As DNA, the CDR3 is TGTGCCAGCAGCTTTTGGTCGCGGGGGGGCCAAGAGACCCAGTACTTC. It encodes CASSFWSRGGQETQYF.